A selection of T cell receptor beta chains follows, all from one sample in a study of T cell changes during pregnancy in multiple sclerosis. Profiled with immunoSEQ multiplex PCR; TCRdb holds only in-frame clones, not every one. The table lists about 40,000 clones, under 95% of them singletons. The material was CD8+ T cells from peripheral blood mononuclear cells, obtained in the third trimester of pregnancy. The receptor source for this set is a female donor with multiple sclerosis, enrolled in a pregnancy study. Both conserved end residues are part of each CDR3. D genes are given only for firm matches. The size of a clone is reported for some rows only, either as once, few or many, or as a class for expanded clones.

size	D	V	J	CDR3	DNA
.	TRBD2	TRBV29-1	TRBJ2-5	CSVQTSGIPQYF	TGCAGCGTGCAGACTAGCGGGATTCCCCAGTACTTC
.	.	TRBV7-8	TRBJ1-1	CASSLLGSGVGSTEAFF	TGTGCCAGCAGCTTATTGGGGTCCGGGGTTGGTAGCACTGAAGCTTTCTTT
.	.	TRBV14	TRBJ2-2	CASSQYLTTGELFF	TGTGCCAGCAGCCAGTACCTTACAACCGGGGAGCTGTTTTTT
.	.	TRBV28	TRBJ1-5	CASSLGQSHHQPQHF	TGTGCCAGCAGTTTAGGGCAGAGTCATCATCAGCCCCAGCATTTT
.	.	TRBV15	TRBJ1-1	CATSSVGAFEAFF	TGTGCCACCAGCAGCGTTGGGGCATTTGAAGCTTTCTTT
.	TRBD2	TRBV5-1	TRBJ2-7	CASKVGGGEQYF	TGCGCCAGCAAAGTGGGGGGGGGCGAGCAGTACTTC
.	TRBD2	TRBV28	TRBJ2-7	CASRGLAGGYEQYF	TGTGCCAGCAGGGGACTAGCGGGAGGCTACGAGCAGTACTTC
.	.	TRBV6-6	TRBJ2-3	CASSSSTSIETDTQYF	TGTGCCAGCAGTTCCTCCACCTCAATCGAGACAGATACGCAGTATTTT
.	.	TRBV6-5	TRBJ2-3	CASSSPEGSDTQYF	TGTGCCAGCAGTTCCCCGGAGGGCTCAGATACGCAGTATTTT
.	TRBD2	TRBV27	TRBJ2-1	CASSPLASGSVNEQFF	TGTGCCAGCAGTCCATTGGCTAGCGGGAGTGTGAATGAGCAGTTCTTC
.	.	TRBV27	TRBJ1-1	CASSLGGRTEAFF	TGTGCCAGCAGTTTAGGAGGACGCACTGAAGCTTTCTTT
few	TRBD1	TRBV7-9	TRBJ2-7	CASSSGTGRHEQYF	TGTGCCAGCAGCTCCGGGACAGGTCGACACGAGCAGTACTTC
.	TRBD1	TRBV7-9	TRBJ1-4	CASSRGTDNEKLFF	TGTGCCAGCAGCCGAGGGACAGATAACGAAAAACTGTTTTTT
.	TRBD1	TRBV29-1	TRBJ2-5	CSVDTGQSYQETQYF	TGCAGCGTTGACACGGGACAGTCTTACCAAGAGACCCAGTACTTC
.	.	TRBV7-2	TRBJ2-7	CASSPPNRGEQYF	TGTGCCAGCAGCCCCCCAAACCGGGGCGAGCAGTACTTC
.	.	TRBV5-6	TRBJ2-3	CASSFPGGSGFTDTQYF	TGTGCCAGCAGCTTTCCCGGGGGATCAGGCTTCACAGATACGCAGTATTTT
once	TRBD2	TRBV4-3	TRBJ2-1	CASSQGTSGSNNEQFF	TGCGCCAGCAGCCAAGGGACTAGCGGAAGCAACAATGAGCAGTTCTTC
few	TRBD1	TRBV2	TRBJ1-1	CASGDRGVTEAFF	TGTGCCAGCGGGGACAGGGGGGTCACTGAAGCTTTCTTT
.	.	TRBV6-6	TRBJ1-1	CASSKPGELSSEAFF	TGTGCCAGCAGCAAGCCGGGAGAACTAAGCTCTGAAGCTTTCTTT
.	.	TRBV5-4	TRBJ2-7	CASSFRGSREQYF	TGTGCCAGCAGCTTTAGGGGGTCGCGGGAGCAGTACTTC
.	TRBD2	TRBV4-1	TRBJ2-7	CASSQGPSGPYEQYF	TGCGCCAGCAGCCAAGGGCCTAGCGGGCCCTACGAGCAGTACTTC
.	TRBD2	TRBV7-8	TRBJ2-1	CASSPRGEREEPNEQFF	TGTGCCAGCAGCCCTAGGGGAGAGCGGGAGGAACCCAATGAGCAGTTCTTC
.	TRBD2	TRBV4-1	TRBJ2-1	CASSQRTVLAGAYNEQFF	TGCGCCAGCAGCCAAAGGACGGTTCTAGCGGGTGCCTACAATGAGCAGTTCTTC
.	.	TRBV21-1	TRBJ1-2	CASSIQGNGYTF	TGTGCCAGCAGCATCCAGGGGAATGGCTACACCTTC
.	.	TRBV6-5	TRBJ2-5	CASSRGPAETQYF	TGTGCCAGCAGCCGCGGGCCCGCCGAGACCCAGTACTTC
medium-sized	TRBD1	TRBV27	TRBJ1-2	CASSPAGGGSHYGYTF	TGTGCCAGCAGCCCCGCAGGAGGGGGCAGCCACTATGGCTACACCTTC
.	TRBD1	TRBV29-1	TRBJ2-7	CSVHPGQGADEQYF	TGCAGCGTTCACCCGGGACAGGGGGCCGACGAGCAGTACTTC
.	TRBD1	TRBV7-6	TRBJ1-5	CASSRTGVGQPQHF	TGTGCCAGCAGCCGGACAGGGGTCGGTCAGCCCCAGCATTTT
.	.	TRBV7-9	TRBJ2-7	CASSLSYNVFEQYF	TGTGCCAGCAGCCTTTCTTACAATGTCTTCGAGCAGTACTTC
.	TRBD2	TRBV27	TRBJ2-1	CASSFGTSGPYNEQFF	TGTGCCAGCAGTTTTGGGACTAGCGGGCCCTACAATGAGCAGTTCTTC
.	.	TRBV21-1	TRBJ2-7	CAGGGEVYEQHF	TGTGCCGGTGGGGGGGAGGTATACGAGCAGCACTTC
.	TRBD1	TRBV29-1	TRBJ1-4	CSALLLTDRGVGEKLFF	TGCAGCGCACTTCTGTTGACGGACAGGGGGGTTGGTGAAAAACTGTTTTTT
.	TRBD1	TRBV5-1	TRBJ2-3	CASSPHGQGGTDTQYF	TGCGCCAGCAGTCCCCATGGACAGGGAGGCACAGATACGCAGTATTTT
.	.	TRBV18	TRBJ1-2	CASSPTEDGYTF	TGTGCCAGCTCACCGACAGAAGATGGCTACACCTTC
.	.	TRBV19	TRBJ2-7	CASSDTGLTYEQYF	TGTGCCAGTAGTGATACAGGGCTTACCTACGAGCAGTACTTC
.	TRBD1	TRBV19	TRBJ1-5	CASTMTGGNRHQPQHF	TGTGCCAGTACCATGACAGGGGGGAATCGCCATCAGCCCCAGCATTTT
once	TRBD1	TRBV27	TRBJ1-1	CASSVTGGTEAFF	TGTGCCAGCAGTGTAACAGGGGGCACTGAAGCTTTCTTT
.	.	TRBV10-3	TRBJ2-7	CAISEFGGGYEQYF	TGTGCCATCAGTGAGTTCGGGGGAGGATACGAGCAGTACTTC
.	.	TRBV6-5	TRBJ2-7	CASSYSSGLANYEQYF	TGTGCCAGCAGTTACTCGTCGGGACTTGCGAACTACGAGCAGTACTTC
few	TRBD1	TRBV4-3	TRBJ1-5	CASSPGTEGSNQPQHF	TGCGCCAGCAGCCCCGGGACAGAGGGAAGCAATCAGCCCCAGCATTTT
medium-sized	.	TRBV25-1	TRBJ2-7	CASSLPYSYEQYF	TGTGCCAGCAGTCTTCCGTATTCCTACGAGCAGTACTTC
.	.	TRBV27	TRBJ2-7	CASSGGDSYEQYF	TGTGCCAGCAGTGGGGGCGACTCCTACGAGCAGTACTTC
.	TRBD1	TRBV4-3	TRBJ2-1	CASSQDRGMRDEQFF	TGCGCCAGCAGCCAGGACAGGGGCATGCGGGATGAGCAGTTCTTC
.	.	TRBV7-2	TRBJ2-1	CASSSHIGGREQFF	TGTGCCAGCAGCTCCCACATCGGAGGGCGGGAGCAGTTCTTC
.	TRBD2	TRBV13	TRBJ2-1	CASSMGGTSGTPGYTEQFF	TGTGCCAGCAGCATGGGGGGGACTAGCGGGACTCCCGGTTATACTGAGCAGTTCTTC
.	TRBD2	TRBV12-5	TRBJ2-1	CASGSFIGTSGRAGNEQFF	TGTGCTAGTGGTTCGTTTATCGGGACTAGCGGGAGGGCCGGTAATGAGCAGTTCTTC
.	TRBD2	TRBV4-3	TRBJ2-1	CASSHTLAGVGNEQFF	TGCGCCAGCAGCCACACACTAGCGGGGGTCGGCAATGAGCAGTTCTTC
.	TRBD2	TRBV4-3	TRBJ2-1	CASSRFLAGAGDEQFF	TGCGCCAGCAGCCGGTTTCTAGCGGGAGCTGGGGATGAGCAGTTCTTC
.	TRBD2	TRBV27	TRBJ2-7	CASSLSWTSGRSEQYF	TGTGCCAGCAGTTTATCTTGGACTAGCGGGAGATCCGAGCAGTACTTC
.	TRBD1	TRBV10-3	TRBJ2-1	CAISPGQGAFENEQFF	TGTGCCATCAGTCCAGGACAGGGGGCTTTTGAAAATGAGCAGTTCTTC
.	TRBD2	TRBV7-2	TRBJ2-7	CASSLEWREAYEQYF	TGTGCCAGCAGCTTAGAATGGCGGGAGGCCTACGAGCAGTACTTC
.	TRBD1	TRBV23-1	TRBJ1-5	CAMGTDINQPQHF	TGCGCCATGGGGACAGATATCAATCAGCCCCAGCATTTT
.	TRBD2	TRBV29-1	TRBJ2-1	CSVTLAGHSYNEQFF	TGCAGCGTTACCTTAGCGGGCCATTCCTACAATGAGCAGTTCTTC
.	.	TRBV21-1	TRBJ2-1	CASSNEGLEFDEQFF	TGTGCCAGCAGCAACGAAGGACTAGAATTCGATGAGCAGTTCTTC
.	.	TRBV9	TRBJ2-3	CASSVDNTDTQYF	TGTGCCAGCAGCGTTGACAACACAGATACGCAGTATTTT